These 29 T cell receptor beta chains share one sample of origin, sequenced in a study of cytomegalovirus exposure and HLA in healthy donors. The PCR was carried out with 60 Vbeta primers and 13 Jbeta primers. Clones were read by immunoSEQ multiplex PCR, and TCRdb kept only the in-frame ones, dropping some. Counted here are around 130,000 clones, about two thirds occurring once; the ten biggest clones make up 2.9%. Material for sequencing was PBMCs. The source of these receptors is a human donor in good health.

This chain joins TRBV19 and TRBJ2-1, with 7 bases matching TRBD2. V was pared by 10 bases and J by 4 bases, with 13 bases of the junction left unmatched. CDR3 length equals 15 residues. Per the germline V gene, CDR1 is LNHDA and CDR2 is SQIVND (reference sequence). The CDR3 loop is CATQYRAGAYNEQFF. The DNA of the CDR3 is TGTGCCACCCAGTATAGGGCGGGAGCTTACAATGAGCAGTTCTTC.

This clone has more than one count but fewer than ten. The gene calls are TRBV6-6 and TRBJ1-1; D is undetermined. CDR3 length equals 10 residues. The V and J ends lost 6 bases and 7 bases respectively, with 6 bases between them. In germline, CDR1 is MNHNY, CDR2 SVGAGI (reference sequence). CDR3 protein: CASSSFEAFF. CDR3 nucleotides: TGTGCCAGCAGCTCGTTTGAAGCTTTCTTT.

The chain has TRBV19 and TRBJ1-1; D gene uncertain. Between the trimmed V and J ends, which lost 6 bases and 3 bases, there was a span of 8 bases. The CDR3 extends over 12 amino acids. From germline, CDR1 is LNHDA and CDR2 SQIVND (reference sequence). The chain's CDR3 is CASRGPHTEAFF. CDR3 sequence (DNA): TGTGCCAGTAGGGGCCCACACACTGAAGCTTTCTTT.

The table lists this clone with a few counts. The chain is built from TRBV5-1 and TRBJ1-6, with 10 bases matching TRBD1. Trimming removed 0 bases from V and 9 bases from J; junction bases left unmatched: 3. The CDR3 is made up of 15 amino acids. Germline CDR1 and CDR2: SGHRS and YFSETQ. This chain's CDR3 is CASSLAGQGISPLHF. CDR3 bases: TGCGCCAGCAGCTTGGCGGGACAGGGGATTTCACCCCTCCACTTT.

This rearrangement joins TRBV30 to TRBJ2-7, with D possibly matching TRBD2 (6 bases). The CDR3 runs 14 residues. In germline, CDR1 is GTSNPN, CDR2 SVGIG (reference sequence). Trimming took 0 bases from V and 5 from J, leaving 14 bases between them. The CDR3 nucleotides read TGTGCCTGGAGTGTGGGGAGGAGGGCCCACGAGCAGTACTTC. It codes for CAWSVGRRAHEQYF.

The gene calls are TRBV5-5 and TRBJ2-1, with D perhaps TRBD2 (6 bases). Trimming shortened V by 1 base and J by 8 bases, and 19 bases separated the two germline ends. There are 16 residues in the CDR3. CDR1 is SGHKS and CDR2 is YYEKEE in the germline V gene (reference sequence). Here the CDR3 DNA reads TGTGCCAGCAGCTTGAGCGCTAGACTGCGCGGGGATGAGCAGTTCTTC. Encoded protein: CASSLSARLRGDEQFF.

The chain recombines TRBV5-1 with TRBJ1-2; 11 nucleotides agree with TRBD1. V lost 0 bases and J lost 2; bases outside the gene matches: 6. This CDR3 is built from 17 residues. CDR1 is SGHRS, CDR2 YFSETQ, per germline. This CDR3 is CASSLGAGTGGNYGYTF. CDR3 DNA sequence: TGCGCCAGCAGCTTGGGGGCCGGGACAGGGGGGAACTATGGCTACACCTTC.

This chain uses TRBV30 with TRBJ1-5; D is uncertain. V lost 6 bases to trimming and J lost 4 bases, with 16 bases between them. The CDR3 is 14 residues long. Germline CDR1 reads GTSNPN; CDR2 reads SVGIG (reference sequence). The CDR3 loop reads CACSPPGANQPQHF. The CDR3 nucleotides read TGTGCCTGTTCTCCTCCCGGAGCGAATCAGCCCCAGCATTTT.

For the CDR3, the DNA is TGTGCCAGCAGTGACGTAGCGGGGGGGCTAGAGACCCAGTACTTC. Protein sequence: CASSDVAGGLETQYF. This chain joins TRBV6-1 and TRBJ2-5; 11 positions agree with TRBD2. Losses at the gene ends were 3 bases for V and 4 bases for J; bases not matched to a gene: 4. Germline V gene lookup returns CDR1 MNHNS and CDR2 SASEGT. CDR3 length equals 15 residues.

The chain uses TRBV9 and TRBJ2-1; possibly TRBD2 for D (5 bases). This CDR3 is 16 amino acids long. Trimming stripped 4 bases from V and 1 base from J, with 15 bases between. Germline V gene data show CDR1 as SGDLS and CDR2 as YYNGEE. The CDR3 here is CASSRTLGSSYNEQFF. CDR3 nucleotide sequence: TGTGCCAGCAGCAGAACACTAGGGTCATCCTACAATGAGCAGTTCTTC.

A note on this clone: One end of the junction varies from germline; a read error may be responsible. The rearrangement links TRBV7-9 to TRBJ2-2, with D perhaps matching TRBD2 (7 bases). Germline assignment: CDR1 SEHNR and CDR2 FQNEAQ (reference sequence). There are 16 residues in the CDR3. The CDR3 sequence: CSSRSRGGLNTGELFF. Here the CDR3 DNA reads TGTTCCAGCAGATCTAGGGGGGGGCTGAACACCGGGGAGCTGTTTTTT.

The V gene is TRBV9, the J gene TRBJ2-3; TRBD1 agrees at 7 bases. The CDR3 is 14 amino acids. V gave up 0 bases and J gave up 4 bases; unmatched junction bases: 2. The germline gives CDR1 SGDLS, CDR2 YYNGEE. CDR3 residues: CASSVEGAADTQYF. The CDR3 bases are TGTGCCAGCAGCGTAGAGGGGGCGGCAGATACGCAGTATTTT.

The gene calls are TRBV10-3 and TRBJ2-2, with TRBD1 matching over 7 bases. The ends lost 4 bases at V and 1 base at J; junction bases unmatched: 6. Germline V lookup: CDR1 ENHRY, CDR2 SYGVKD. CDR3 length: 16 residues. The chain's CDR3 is CAISVRRQGNTGELFF. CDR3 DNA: TGTGCCATCAGTGTTCGTCGACAGGGGAACACCGGGGAGCTGTTTTTT.

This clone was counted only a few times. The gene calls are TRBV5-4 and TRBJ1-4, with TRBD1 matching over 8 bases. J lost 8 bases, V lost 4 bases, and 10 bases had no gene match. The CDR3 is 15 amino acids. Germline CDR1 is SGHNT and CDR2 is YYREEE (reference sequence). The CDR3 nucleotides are TGTGCCAGCAGCATACGGACAGGGAGAGTGGAAAAACTGTTTTTT. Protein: CASSIRTGRVEKLFF.

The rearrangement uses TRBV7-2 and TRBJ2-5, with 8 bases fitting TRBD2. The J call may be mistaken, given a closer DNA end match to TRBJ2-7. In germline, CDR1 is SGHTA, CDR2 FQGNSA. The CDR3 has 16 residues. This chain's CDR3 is CASSLGAGGASYEQYF. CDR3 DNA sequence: TGTGCCAGCAGCTTAGGGGCCGGGGGGGCCTCCTACGAGCAGTACTTC.

Written as DNA, the CDR3 is TGTGCCAGCAGCTTAGCGCGTCAGGGCTACTATGGCTACACCTTC. It is translated as CASSLARQGYYGYTF. V is TRBV7-9 and J is TRBJ1-2; a weak D match, TRBD1 (5 bases). Germline lookup yields CDR1 SEHNR and CDR2 FQNEAQ (reference sequence). There are 15 residues in the CDR3. V lost 0 bases and J 3 bases, leaving 11 bases between the germline ends.

The CDR3 sequence is CASSLRDRPSYEQYF. The CDR3 DNA reads as TGTGCCAGCAGCTTGAGGGACAGGCCGTCCTACGAGCAGTACTTC. V usage is TRBV5-4 and J usage is TRBJ2-7; 8 nucleotides line up with TRBD1. Trimming removed 1 base from V and 1 base from J; junction bases left unmatched: 4. This CDR3 is 15 amino acids long. Looked up from germline, CDR1 is SGHNT and CDR2 is YYREEE (reference sequence).

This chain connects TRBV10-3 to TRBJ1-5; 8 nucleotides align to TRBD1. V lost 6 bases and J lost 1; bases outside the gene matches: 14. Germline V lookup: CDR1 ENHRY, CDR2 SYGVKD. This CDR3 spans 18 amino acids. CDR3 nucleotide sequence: TGTGCCATCAGGATCGAACAGGGGGTACTATGGAGCAATCAGCCCCAGCATTTT. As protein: CAIRIEQGVLWSNQPQHF.

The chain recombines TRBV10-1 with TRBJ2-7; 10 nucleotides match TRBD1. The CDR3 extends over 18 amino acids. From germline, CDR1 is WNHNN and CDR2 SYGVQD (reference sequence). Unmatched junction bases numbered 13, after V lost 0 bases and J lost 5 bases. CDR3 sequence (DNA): TGCGCCAGCAGTGAGTCGGGCCGGGACAGGGGTGATCACGACGAGCAGTACTTC. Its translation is CASSESGRDRGDHDEQYF.

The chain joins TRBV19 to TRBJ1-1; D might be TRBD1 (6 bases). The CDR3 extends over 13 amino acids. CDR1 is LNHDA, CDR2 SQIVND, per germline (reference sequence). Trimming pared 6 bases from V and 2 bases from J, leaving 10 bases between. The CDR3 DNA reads TGTGCCAGTAGGTGGGGGCCTAACACTGAAGCTTTCTTT. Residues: CASRWGPNTEAFF.

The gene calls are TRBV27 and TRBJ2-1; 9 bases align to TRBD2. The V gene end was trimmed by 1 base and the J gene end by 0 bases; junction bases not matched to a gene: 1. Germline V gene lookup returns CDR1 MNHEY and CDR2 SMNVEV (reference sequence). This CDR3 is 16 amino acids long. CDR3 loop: CASSLYSGSSYNEQFF. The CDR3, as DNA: TGTGCCAGCAGTTTATATAGCGGGAGCTCCTACAATGAGCAGTTCTTC.

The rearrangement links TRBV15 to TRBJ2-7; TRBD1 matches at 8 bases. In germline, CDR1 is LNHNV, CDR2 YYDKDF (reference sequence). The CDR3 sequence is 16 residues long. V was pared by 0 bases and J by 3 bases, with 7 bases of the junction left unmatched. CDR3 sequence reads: CATSRDRAGGSYEQYF. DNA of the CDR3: TGTGCCACCAGCAGAGATCGGGCAGGGGGCAGCTACGAGCAGTACTTC.

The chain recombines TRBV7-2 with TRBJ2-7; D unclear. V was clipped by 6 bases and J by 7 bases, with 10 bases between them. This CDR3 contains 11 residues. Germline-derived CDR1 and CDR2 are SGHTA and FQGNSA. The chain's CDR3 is CASSNGPEQYF. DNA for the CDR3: TGTGCCAGCAGTAATGGCCCTGAGCAGTACTTC.

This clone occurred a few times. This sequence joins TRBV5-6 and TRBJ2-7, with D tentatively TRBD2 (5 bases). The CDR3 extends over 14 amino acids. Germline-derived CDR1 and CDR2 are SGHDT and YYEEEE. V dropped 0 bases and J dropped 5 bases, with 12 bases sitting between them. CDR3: CASSLALARHEQYF. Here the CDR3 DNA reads TGTGCCAGCAGCTTGGCTCTAGCTAGGCACGAGCAGTACTTC.

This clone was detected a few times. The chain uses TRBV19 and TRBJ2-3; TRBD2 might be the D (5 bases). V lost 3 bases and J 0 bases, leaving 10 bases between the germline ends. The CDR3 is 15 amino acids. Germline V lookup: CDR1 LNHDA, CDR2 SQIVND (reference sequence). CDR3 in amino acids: CASSIRRGSTDTQYF. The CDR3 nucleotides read TGTGCCAGTAGTATTCGACGGGGAAGCACAGATACGCAGTATTTT. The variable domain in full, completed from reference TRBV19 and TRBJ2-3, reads DGGITQSPKYLFRKEGQNVTLSCEQNLNHDAMYWYRQDPGQGLRLIYYSQIVNDFQKGDIAEGYSVSREKKESFPLTVTSAQKNPTAFYLCASSIRRGSTDTQYFGPGTRLTVL.

The CDR3 region is CASSLRGADGYTF. CDR3 in DNA: TGTGCCAGCAGTTTACGGGGGGCGGATGGCTACACCTTC. The chain links TRBV27 to TRBJ1-2; a possible D gene is TRBD1 (6 bases). CDR3 length equals 13 residues. Between the trimmed V and J ends, which lost 2 bases and 6 bases, there was a span of 10 bases. Germline CDR1 and CDR2: MNHEY and SMNVEV (reference sequence).

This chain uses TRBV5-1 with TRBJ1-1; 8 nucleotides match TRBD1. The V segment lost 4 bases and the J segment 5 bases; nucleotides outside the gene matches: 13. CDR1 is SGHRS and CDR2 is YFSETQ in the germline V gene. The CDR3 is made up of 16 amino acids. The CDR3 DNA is TGCGCCAGCAGCCAAAATCCAGGGGGCGCGGGGACTGAAGCTTTCTTT. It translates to CASSQNPGGAGTEAFF.

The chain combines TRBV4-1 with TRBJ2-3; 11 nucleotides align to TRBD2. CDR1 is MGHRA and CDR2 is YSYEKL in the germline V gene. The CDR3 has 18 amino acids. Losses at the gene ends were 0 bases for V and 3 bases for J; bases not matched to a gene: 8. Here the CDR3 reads CASSQDRGLADNTDTQYF. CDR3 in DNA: TGCGCCAGCAGCCAAGATCGGGGACTAGCGGATAATACAGATACGCAGTATTTT.

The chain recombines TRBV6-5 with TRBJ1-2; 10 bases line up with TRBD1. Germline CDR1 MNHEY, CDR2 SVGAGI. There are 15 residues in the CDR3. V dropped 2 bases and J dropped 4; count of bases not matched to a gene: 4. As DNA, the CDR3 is TGTGCCAGCAGTTACCTGACAGGGGGCGGCTATGGCTACACCTTC. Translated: CASSYLTGGGYGYTF.